The 4 T cell receptor beta chains below all came from one sample that was sequenced in a study of blood T cell repertoires in COVID-19. Generated by immunoSEQ multiplex PCR, the TCRdb table keeps only in-frame clones and is missing some. Of just under 250,000 clones listed, around 87% are singletons. Sequencing input: peripheral blood. Source of these receptors: a woman aged 25 to 39 who had recovered from COVID-19.

The chain couples TRBV7-9 to TRBJ2-3; 8 bases match TRBD2. V was clipped by 1 base and J by 2 bases; unmatched bases: 5. The V gene's germline CDR1 is SEHNR and CDR2 FQNEAQ (reference sequence). The CDR3 is 16 residues long. In DNA, the CDR3 is TGTGCCAGCAGCTTAGGGCGGGGGGTCCTCACAGATACGCAGTATTTT. Its protein is CASSLGRGVLTDTQYF.

This sequence joins TRBV5-8 and TRBJ1-5, with D perhaps matching TRBD1 (6 bases). Trimming pared 1 base from V and 5 bases from J, leaving 25 bases between. The CDR3 is made up of 19 amino acids. Per the germline V gene, CDR1 is SGHTS and CDR2 is YDEGEE. CDR3 sequence: CASSLTAVQGPLGDQPQHF. In nucleotides, the CDR3 is TGTGCCAGCAGCTTGACGGCGGTACAGGGACCCTTGGGGGATCAGCCCCAGCATTTT.

The chain carries TRBV19 and TRBJ2-5, with TRBD2 matching over 8 bases. From germline, CDR1 is LNHDA and CDR2 SQIVND (reference sequence). The V segment lost 1 base and the J segment 3 bases; nucleotides outside the gene matches: 4. The CDR3 loop spans 15 amino acids. This CDR3 reads CASSIAGGQKETQYF. The CDR3, as DNA: TGTGCCAGTAGTATAGCGGGGGGGCAAAAAGAGACCCAGTACTTC.

CDR3 in amino acids: CSARTGNYGYTF. Here the CDR3 DNA reads TGCAGCGCTCGGACAGGGAACTATGGCTACACCTTC. The rearrangement links TRBV29-1 to TRBJ1-2; 8 bases map to TRBD1. The V gene end was trimmed by 7 bases and the J gene end by 2 bases; junction bases not matched to a gene: 3. The CDR3 length is 12 residues. The germline V gene encodes CDR1 SQVTM and CDR2 ANQGSEA. The whole variable domain, remainder taken from reference TRBV29-1 and TRBJ1-2, is SAVISQKPSRDICQRGTSLTIQCQVDSQVTMMFWYRQQPGQSLTLIATANQGSEATYESGFVIDKFPISRPNLTFSTLTVSNMSPEDSSIYLCSARTGNYGYTFGSGTRLTVV.